The sequence of this T cell receptor (beta chain) was determined in a study of OX40 agonist ivuxolimab in advanced cancers. CDR3 length equals 18 residues. Germline loops: CDR1 MGHRA, CDR2 YSYEKL. The junction had 20 bases not matched to a gene; V was cut back by 3 bases and J by 7 bases. The protocol was immunoSEQ multiplex PCR, while the TCRdb copy is restricted to in-frame clones and leaves out a portion. The table has around 16,000 clones, 81% seen once. Sequenced here: CD4+ or CD8+ T cells sorted from blood, sampled in a trial of the OX40 agonist ivuxolimab. The TCR was taken from an adult with an advanced solid tumor such as melanoma, head and neck, liver or kidney cancer. The V gene is TRBV4-1, the J gene TRBJ2-7, with 8 bases aligning to TRBD2. The CDR3 region has the DNA TGCGCCAGCAGCCATTCCTTAACGGCCCGGGAGGGCCGGGGAGAGCAGTACTTC. Its protein product is CASSHSLTAREGRGEQYF.